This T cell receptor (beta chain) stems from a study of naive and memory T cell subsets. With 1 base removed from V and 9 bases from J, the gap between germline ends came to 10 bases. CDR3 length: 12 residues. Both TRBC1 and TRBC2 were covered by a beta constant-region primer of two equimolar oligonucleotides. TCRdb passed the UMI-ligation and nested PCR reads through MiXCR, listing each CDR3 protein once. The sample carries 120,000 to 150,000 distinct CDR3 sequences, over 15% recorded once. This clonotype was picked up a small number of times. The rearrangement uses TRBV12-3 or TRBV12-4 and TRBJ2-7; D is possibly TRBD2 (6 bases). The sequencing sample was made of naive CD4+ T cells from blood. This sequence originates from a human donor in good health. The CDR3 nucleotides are TGTGCCAGCAGTTTAGGCGGGGCCGGGCAGTACTTC. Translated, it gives CASSLGGAGQYF.